The 6 T cell receptor beta chains below come from one sample, sequenced in a study of control samples from healthy donors and cancer patients (dated by TCRdb to about 2020). The method was the immunoSEQ multiplex PCR assay. In TCRdb, the immuneACCESS table is reduced to in-frame sequences with V and J assigned. These tables do not hold every clone; where another copy was compared, an unresolved V gene accounts for under half, and the others remain unexplained. The sample yields 40,000 to 55,000 clones; about 92% were counted once. Together, the top ten hold 1.6% of the sample. The sequenced sample consisted of PBMCs. These TCRs come from a man between 40 and 49 years old with colorectal cancer.

V and J are TRBV3-1 (or the pseudogene TRBV3-2) and TRBJ1-2, with 8 bases matching TRBD1. The CDR3 spans 16 residues. CDR1 is LGHDT, CDR2 YNNKEL, per germline (reference sequence). V shed 2 bases and J 5 bases; nucleotides not matched to a gene: 10. The CDR3 spells CASSQTGGGFFYGYTF. The CDR3 nucleotides are TGTGCCAGCAGCCAAACAGGGGGTGGCTTTTTTTATGGCTACACCTTC.

The chain combines TRBV2 with TRBJ2-7; D unclear. V was trimmed by 5 bases and J by 1 base, leaving 12 bases between them. CDR1 is SNHLY and CDR2 is FYNNEI in the germline V gene. The CDR3 spans 14 residues. The CDR3 loop reads CASSTHVRSYEQYF. As DNA, the CDR3 is TGTGCCAGCAGTACGCACGTTCGGTCCTACGAGCAGTACTTC.

This clone was seen once. In DNA, the CDR3 is TGTGCCAGCAGCCCCAGGGACAGCTTTAACTATGGCTACACCTTC. Residues: CASSPRDSFNYGYTF. The V and J genes are TRBV11-2 and TRBJ1-2, with 7 positions matching TRBD1. Trimming at V came to 5 bases and at J to 1 base, leaving 7 bases not matched to a gene. The CDR3 has 15 amino acids. Germline V gene lookup returns CDR1 SGHAT and CDR2 FQNNGV.

The chain is built from TRBV16 and TRBJ2-7, with a weak D call TRBD1 (5 bases). The CDR3 sequence is 16 residues long. The germline V gene encodes CDR1 KGHSY and CDR2 FQNENV. V was shortened by 2 bases and J by 1 base, with 15 bases between the two germline ends. The CDR3: CASSQEWAGKSYEQYF. The DNA of the CDR3 is TGTGCCAGCAGCCAAGAATGGGCAGGGAAGTCCTACGAGCAGTACTTC.

V and J are TRBV30 and TRBJ1-2; a weak D match, TRBD1 (5 bases). Germline-derived CDR1 and CDR2 are GTSNPN and SVGIG (reference sequence). The CDR3 contains 15 residues. V was clipped by 2 bases and J by 2 bases, with 15 bases between them. CDR3 in amino acids: CAWSPAGTANYGYTF. In DNA, the CDR3 is TGTGCCTGGAGTCCTGCCGGGACGGCGAACTATGGCTACACCTTC.

This chain's CDR3 is CASSLGTYNTEAFF. The DNA of the CDR3 is TGTGCCAGCAGCTTAGGGACGTATAACACTGAAGCTTTCTTT. The chain carries TRBV11-2 and TRBJ1-1; D not certain. This CDR3 has 14 amino acids. Germline V CDR1 and CDR2: SGHAT, FQNNGV. The ends were cut back, 1 base at V and 2 bases at J, with 8 bases in the middle.